This T cell receptor (beta chain) was captured in a study of blood T cell repertoires in COVID-19. In the authors' methods: Nucleated cell counts were estimated from reference gene primer amplification. The assay was immunoSEQ multiplex PCR, and TCRdb's table has in-frame clones only and misses some. V, J and clone size were drawn from that table, and D and trimming were deduced from the DNA. The sample includes 150,000 to 200,000 clones, approximately 90% of them seen just once. V lost 1 base, J lost 5 bases, and 7 bases stayed unmatched. Germline V gene data show CDR1 as SGHNT and CDR2 as YYREEE (reference sequence). The CDR3 extends over 15 amino acids.

Specimen: peripheral blood. The clonotype was recovered from a man younger than 35 who had recovered from COVID-19. The genes are TRBV5-4 and TRBJ1-1; 8 bases match TRBD1. This CDR3 is CASSLPDRGRTEAFF. The CDR3 DNA is TGTGCCAGCAGCTTGCCTGACAGGGGAAGGACTGAAGCTTTCTTT.